One and the same sample provided the 22 T cell receptor beta chains below, sequenced in a study of T cell responses to AZD1222 COVID-19 vaccine. Assay: immunoSEQ multiplex PCR; the TCRdb copy retains only in-frame clones and omits some. The sample lists roughly 120,000 clones, about 92% occurring once. The starting material was peripheral blood, obtained 28 days after the second AZD1222 dose. Source of these receptors: an adult who received the AZD1222 COVID-19 vaccine.

J is TRBJ1-2 and V is TRBV24-1, with a possible D match to TRBD1 (5 bases). The CDR3 sequence is 14 residues long. The germline gives CDR1 KGHDR, CDR2 SFDVKD. V gave up 3 bases and J gave up 5 bases, with 12 bases separating them. CDR3 region: CATSDPGGEYGYTF. The CDR3 nucleotides read TGTGCCACCAGTGATCCGGGGGGGGAGTATGGCTACACCTTC.

A single count supports this clone. The V call is TRBV3-1 (or the pseudogene TRBV3-2), the J call TRBJ2-1; D is uncertain. V lost 0 bases and J lost 5, with 8 bases in between. CDR1 is LGHDT, CDR2 YNNKEL, per germline (reference sequence). The CDR3 sequence is 14 residues long. CDR3 sequence: CASSQELRNNEQFF. DNA of the CDR3: TGTGCCAGCAGCCAAGAATTGCGGAACAATGAGCAGTTCTTC.

The rearrangement joins TRBV18 to TRBJ2-5; D may correspond to TRBD1 or TRBD2 (6 bases each). The CDR3 totals 15 residues. V lost 5 bases, J lost 5 bases, and 18 bases lay in between. Germline CDR1 is KGHSH and CDR2 is LQKENI. CDR3 in amino acids: CASSAGHATAETQYF. The CDR3 DNA reads TGTGCCAGCTCAGCGGGACACGCCACGGCTGAGACCCAGTACTTC.

The chain employs TRBV11-3 and TRBJ2-1; D is undetermined. The CDR3 has 14 amino acids. CDR1 and CDR2 (germline): SGHNT, YENEEA. V shed 1 base and J shed 7 bases, with 11 bases lying between them. The CDR3 loop is CASSLAPIPNEQFF. The CDR3 coding sequence is TGTGCCAGCAGCTTAGCACCCATCCCGAATGAGCAGTTCTTC.

This chain joins TRBV28 and TRBJ2-7; a weak D match, TRBD2 (5 bases). Germline V CDR1 and CDR2: MDHEN, SYDVKM. With 5 bases removed from V and 3 bases from J, the gap between germline ends came to 8 bases. The CDR3 totals 12 residues. CDR3 protein: CASSTGFYEQYF. The CDR3, as DNA: TGTGCCAGCAGTACGGGATTCTACGAGCAGTACTTC.

This clone was counted once. The V gene is TRBV3-1 (or the pseudogene TRBV3-2), the J gene TRBJ2-7, with 10 bases aligning to TRBD2. V shed 0 bases and J 3 bases; nucleotides not matched to a gene: 8. The CDR3 is 17 amino acids. The germline gives CDR1 LGHDT, CDR2 YNNKEL (reference sequence). The CDR3 DNA is TGTGCCAGCAGCCAAGACGCACTAGCGGGGTACATCTACGAGCAGTACTTC. This sequence encodes CASSQDALAGYIYEQYF.

CDR3 sequence (DNA): TGTGCCAGCAGCGTAGGAGGGGATCTAAGCTCCTATAATTCACCCCTCCACTTT. This encodes CASSVGGDLSSYNSPLHF. The chain is built from TRBV9 and TRBJ1-6, with D possibly being TRBD1 (5 bases). V was trimmed by 0 bases and J by 0 bases, leaving 13 bases between them. Germline loops: CDR1 SGDLS, CDR2 YYNGEE. There are 18 residues in the CDR3. The variable domain in full, completed from reference TRBV9 and TRBJ1-6, reads DSGVTQTPKHLITATGQRVTLRCSPRSGDLSVYWYQQSLDQGLQFLIQYYNGEERAKGNILERFSAQQFPDLHSELNLSSLELGDSALYFCASSVGGDLSSYNSPLHFGNGTRLTVT.

This clone was seen a handful of times. This sequence joins TRBV3-1 (or the pseudogene TRBV3-2) and TRBJ1-5; 11 positions agree with TRBD1. Germline V CDR1 and CDR2: LGHDT, YNNKEL (reference sequence). With 5 bases clipped from V and 0 bases from J, the junction kept 15 bases outside the gene matches. The CDR3 has 20 amino acids. The DNA of the CDR3 is TGTGCCAGCAGCTACTTCTTCCGGGACAGGGGGACTCTTAGCAATCAGCCCCAGCATTTT. Protein product: CASSYFFRDRGTLSNQPQHF.

This chain links TRBV24-1 with TRBJ1-5, with 7 bases that match TRBD1. Germline assignment: CDR1 KGHDR and CDR2 SFDVKD. The CDR3 consists of 12 residues. Trimming took 6 bases from V and 7 from J; bases not matched to a gene: 2. This CDR3 is CATSQGGQPQHF. In DNA, the CDR3 is TGTGCCACCAGTCAGGGGGGGCAGCCCCAGCATTTT.

This rearrangement joins TRBV23-1 to TRBJ2-2; 8 bases map to TRBD1. Being an ORF, TRBV23-1 has a function that is uncertain. J was trimmed by 3 bases and V by 8 bases; bases with no gene match: 11. CDR3 length: 16 residues. The DNA of the CDR3 is TGCGCCAGCCCCCCCGGCAGGGGGCATCACACCGGGGAGCTGTTTTTT. This gives the protein CASPPGRGHHTGELFF.

The chain carries TRBV5-1 and TRBJ1-1; a possible D gene is TRBD1 (6 bases). Germline V lookup: CDR1 SGHRS, CDR2 YFSETQ. V lost 4 bases to trimming and J lost 1 base, with 20 bases between them. The CDR3 loop spans 17 amino acids. The CDR3 loop reads CASSLLGFAGANTEAFF. The CDR3 bases are TGCGCCAGCAGCCTCCTTGGATTCGCAGGGGCGAACACTGAAGCTTTCTTT.

V usage is TRBV28 and J usage is TRBJ2-3; weak D call: TRBD1 (6 bases). The CDR3 covers 13 residues. Trimming stripped 6 bases from V and 3 bases from J, with 10 bases between. Germline lookup yields CDR1 MDHEN and CDR2 SYDVKM. CDR3 sequence reads: CASSKQGTDTQYF. CDR3 nucleotides: TGTGCCAGCAGCAAGCAGGGGACAGATACGCAGTATTTT.

The V and J genes are TRBV15 and TRBJ2-3, with D maybe TRBD1 (6 bases). There are 16 residues in the CDR3. The germline V and J ends were trimmed by 1 base and 0 bases, with 11 bases remaining between them. The germline V gene encodes CDR1 LNHNV and CDR2 YYDKDF (reference sequence). Here the CDR3 reads CATSRGTGPSTDTQYF. DNA of the CDR3: TGTGCCACCAGCAGAGGTACAGGGCCTAGCACAGATACGCAGTATTTT.

This clone appeared once. CDR3 bases: TGTGCCAGAAGCTACTTAGGACAGCAACCTTACGAGCAGTACTTC. The encoded protein is CARSYLGQQPYEQYF. The V and J genes are TRBV5-3 and TRBJ2-7, with D maybe TRBD1 (6 bases). TRBV5-3 is treated as an ORF (open reading frame) with a function not yet certain. Trimming removed 3 bases from V and 4 bases from J, with 17 bases in between. The CDR3 runs 15 residues.

The gene calls are TRBV2 and TRBJ1-4; maybe TRBD1 (6 bases). Trimming took 7 bases from V and 8 from J, leaving 14 bases between them. The CDR3 is 13 amino acids. Germline V CDR1 and CDR2: SNHLY, FYNNEI. CDR3 loop: CASIRWQGEKLFF. The CDR3 nucleotides are TGTGCCAGCATTAGATGGCAGGGGGAAAAACTGTTTTTT.

This clone has just one count. This sequence joins TRBV7-2 and TRBJ2-3; 12 bases align to TRBD1. The CDR3 sequence is 15 residues long. The junction had 5 bases not matched to a gene; V was cut back by 5 bases and J by 5 bases. Germline V lookup: CDR1 SGHTA, CDR2 FQGNSA. CDR3 DNA: TGTGCCAGCAGCCCCGGGACAGGGGGCAGAGATACGCAGTATTTT. As protein: CASSPGTGGRDTQYF.

The chain has TRBV28 and TRBJ2-3; D is uncertain. The CDR3 contains 12 residues. The germline gives CDR1 MDHEN, CDR2 SYDVKM. Trimming pared 6 bases from V and 2 bases from J, leaving 6 bases between. This CDR3 reads CASSRDTDTQYF. CDR3 nucleotide sequence: TGTGCCAGCAGCCGAGACACAGATACGCAGTATTTT.

The chain links TRBV6-1 to TRBJ1-2; D unresolved. The germline V gene encodes CDR1 MNHNS and CDR2 SASEGT. Trimming pared 3 bases from V and 8 bases from J, leaving 16 bases between. The CDR3 sequence is 14 residues long. CDR3 coding DNA: TGTGCCAGCAGTGATTGGGCCCCTCTTGGGGGCTACACCTTC. Residues: CASSDWAPLGGYTF.

The V gene is TRBV27, the J gene TRBJ1-5; D unresolved. V was shortened by 4 bases and J by 15 bases, with 22 bases between the two germline ends. Per the germline V gene, CDR1 is MNHEY and CDR2 is SMNVEV (reference sequence). The CDR3 has 14 residues. CDR3 nucleotides: TGTGCCAGCAGTTCAGAGTTTGAATCAGAAGTAAGGCATTTT. Translation gives CASSSEFESEVRHF.

The chain uses TRBV29-1 and TRBJ2-7, with TRBD1 identical over 9 bases. CDR1 and CDR2 from the germline V gene are SQVTM and ANQGSEA. This CDR3 has 15 amino acids. Losses at the gene ends were 5 bases for V and 3 bases for J; bases not matched to a gene: 11. The CDR3, as DNA: TGCAGCGTTTTAACAGGGGGACAGGGCATCTACGAGCAGTACTTC. It codes for CSVLTGGQGIYEQYF.

The genes are TRBV5-1 and TRBJ1-3, with TRBD1 as a possible D gene (5 bases). Germline CDR1 SGHRS, CDR2 YFSETQ. There are 15 residues in the CDR3. Trimming pared 0 bases from V and 4 bases from J, leaving 11 bases between. CDR3 bases: TGCGCCAGCAGCTTGGGACAGTTAGACGGAAACACCATATATTTT. It codes for CASSLGQLDGNTIYF.

This chain connects TRBV4-1 to TRBJ1-2; D unclear. Germline V gene lookup returns CDR1 MGHRA and CDR2 YSYEKL. The CDR3 has 14 amino acids. V lost 0 bases to trimming and J lost 8 bases, with 13 bases between them. The CDR3 sequence: CASSQDSPSGGYTF. The CDR3 bases are TGCGCCAGCAGCCAAGACTCCCCCAGTGGGGGCTACACCTTC.